The subject of this entry is one T cell receptor (beta chain). Its antigen is still unknown. No quality values exist for individual bases; no much larger clone is one base distant. V is cut by 2 bases and J by 4 bases, and the space between the germline ends is 9 bases. The germline V gene (reference sequence) specifies MNHNY as CDR1 and SVGAGI as CDR2. Taken from cysteine to phenylalanine, the CDR3 has 13 residues. Only the CDR3 part of the read is kept: 39 bases, read in frame from the first base. This sample was taken from a study of cytomegalovirus exposure and HLA in healthy donors (dated by TCRdb to about 2017). Background on the whole study: According to a later analysis, the 120 validation repertoires were produced on the same platform as the roughly 720 repertoires of the first cohort. The aim of the study was to test whether cataloging public T cell receptors could identify signatures of past pathogen exposure. Besides the first cohort of hundreds of subjects, a separate validation cohort made up of over a hundred different subjects was used. To predict cytomegalovirus infection status, the study brought together high-throughput TCR immunosequencing, statistical association of individual TCRs with disease status, and machine learning.

Separate from the approximately 690-subject first cohort, the validation cohort of roughly 120 subjects was the group to which the donors belonged. The library came from the immunoSEQ multiplex PCR assay. In the authors' own workflow: A statistical classification framework was built for diagnosing cytomegalovirus status from the catalog of TCR beta chain sequences. TCRdb retrieved this table from immuneACCESS and kept in-frame rearrangements only. Not all clones are present; in checked studies, unresolved V genes account for under half, and no reason is known for the remainder. The V and J calls and clone size were taken over from that table, and D and trimming were inferred from the DNA. In this sample the table shows about 240,000 clones, around 85% of which occur a single time. 1.2% of the sample is held by the ten biggest clonotypes. On the study overall, not on this receptor specifically: A few of the identified cytomegalovirus-associated TCR beta chains were confirmed in vitro to be specific for cytomegalovirus antigens. The study listed over 150 TCR beta chains as associated with cytomegalovirus. A later analysis had no HLA typing for the validation cohort, so co-occurrence there was scored across all 130 or so repertoires. According to the authors, the approach could potentially be generalized to other disease states and immunological phenotypes. Subsequent analysis determined that TCRs grouped into clusters in the first cohort also showed a tendency toward co-occurrence across the 120 validation repertoires, and approximately 93% of cluster scores exceeded 0. Cytomegalovirus status was reported to be diagnosed by the classifier with high specificity and sensitivity in both the original and validation cohorts. Most TCR sequences were seen in very few donors, while some public TCRs were found in many individuals.

The V and J segments used are TRBV6-6 and TRBJ2-7; D gene: possibly TRBD1, on 6 matching bases. This sequence was found in a woman between 25 and 40 years old in good health and CMV-seropositive. The sequencing sample was made of PBMCs. The nucleotide sequence is TGTGCCAGCAGTTACGCACAGGGATACGAGCAGTACTTC. It translates to CASSYAQGYEQYF.